These 5 T cell receptor beta chains were sequenced from one sample in a study of blood T cell repertoires in COVID-19. The repertoire was sequenced with immunoSEQ multiplex PCR; TCRdb's copy has only in-frame clones and lacks some. The table lists over 100,000 clones, approximately 86% of them singletons. Specimen: peripheral blood. The receptors derive from a man aged 35-49 years with acute or convalescent COVID-19.

The chain is built from TRBV3-1 (or the pseudogene TRBV3-2) and TRBJ2-5; D ambiguous. Per germline, CDR1 LGHDT and CDR2 YNNKEL (reference sequence). With 5 bases removed from V and 5 bases from J, the gap between germline ends came to 21 bases. CDR3 length equals 16 residues. CDR3 DNA sequence: TGTGCCAGCAGCTTGGAAGTGACACCGATTTGGGAGACCCAGTACTTC. Translated, it gives CASSLEVTPIWETQYF.

The chain carries TRBV2 and TRBJ1-1; unclear D gene. Germline CDR1 and CDR2: SNHLY and FYNNEI. The CDR3 is 13 amino acids. Trimming took off 6 bases at V and 5 bases at J, with 13 bases between the two ends. The CDR3 DNA follows: TGTGCCAGCAGCCTGAACCGGGGAACTGAAGCTTTCTTT. This gives the protein CASSLNRGTEAFF.

This chain links TRBV5-1 with TRBJ2-7, with 15 bases fitting TRBD2. This CDR3 contains 20 residues. V was pared by 5 bases and J by 0 bases, with 15 bases of the junction left unmatched. Germline V gene lookup returns CDR1 SGHRS and CDR2 YFSETQ. Written as DNA, the CDR3 is TGCGCCAGCAGATACATAAAACCGGGACTAGCGGGAGGTTCCTCCTACGAGCAGTACTTC. Amino acids: CASRYIKPGLAGGSSYEQYF.

The V call is TRBV10-3, the J call TRBJ2-1; unclear D gene. Trimming took off 0 bases at V and 5 bases at J, with 8 bases between the two ends. The germline CDR1 and CDR2 sequences are ENHRY and SYGVKD. The CDR3 extends over 14 amino acids. This CDR3 reads CAISESQLDNEQFF. Written as DNA, the CDR3 is TGTGCCATCAGTGAGTCGCAGCTAGACAATGAGCAGTTCTTC.

For the CDR3, the DNA is TGTGCCAGTAGTATAGGTTCGAACTCCGATCAAGAGACCCAGTACTTC. It encodes CASSIGSNSDQETQYF. This chain links TRBV19 with TRBJ2-5; no definite D call. Trimming took 1 base from V and 2 from J, leaving 14 bases between them. This CDR3 is built from 16 residues. The germline V gene encodes CDR1 LNHDA and CDR2 SQIVND (reference sequence).